The present entry profiles one T cell receptor (beta chain) with its context. Time point reported: peripheral blood 6 weeks after treatment start. A total of 1 to 8 samples per patient were collected pretreatment and on-treatment. Assay: immunoSEQ multiplex PCR; the TCRdb copy retains only in-frame clones and omits some. The sample contains roughly 120,000 clones, roughly 90% of which appear only once. These data belong to a study of PD-L1 blockade in urothelial cancer. Across the whole study: A median blood sample held approximately 150,000 T cells and about 83,000 unique TCRs.

V trimming: 6 bases; J trimming: 9 bases; junction bases outside the gene matches: 8. The CDR3 is 14 residues long. The germline V gene encodes CDR1 MNHEY and CDR2 SVGAGI. The receptor's source is a man in his fifties or sixties with urothelial cancer. V gene TRBV6-5 combines with J gene TRBJ1-6, with 7 nucleotides matching TRBD1. This sample comprised PBMCs, obtained around atezolizumab (anti-PD-L1) treatment. The CDR3 DNA sequence: TGTGCCAGCAGGACCGGACAGGCGACTTCACCCCTCCACTTT. Translated: CASRTGQATSPLHF.